The entry below describes one T cell receptor (beta chain). Participants were aged about 18 to 100 years from about two dozen US areas. Donors were grouped by their self-reported clinical history. Before being deemed recovered, Cohort 3 donors had two negative PCRs, clearance, or symptom resolution. As processed by the authors: Quantification of nucleated cells was approximated via reference gene primer amplification. Using immunoSEQ multiplex PCR, the repertoire was profiled, and TCRdb retains in-frame clones only, with some absent. V, J and clone size derive from that table, while D and trimming were established from the DNA sequence. The data contain around 62,000 clones, 88% of them singletons. This sample is drawn from a study of blood T cell repertoires in COVID-19. The CDR3 loop spans 13 amino acids. CDR1 and CDR2 (germline): MNHEY, SVGAGI. The V and J ends lost 6 bases and 4 bases, in that order; junction bases with no gene match: 5.

The TCR originated in a woman aged 40 to 49 who had recovered from COVID-19. J is TRBJ1-2 and V is TRBV6-5, with TRBD1 identical over 7 bases. Sequencing was done on a sample of PBMCs or T cells enriched from blood (not recorded which). Written as DNA, the CDR3 is TGTGCCAGCAGGGACACAGGGGCCTATGGCTACACCTTC. As protein: CASRDTGAYGYTF.